The 9 T cell receptor beta chains reported below all come from one sample, sequenced in a study of T-cell reconstitution after alpha-beta-depleted transplantation in children. Molecular barcoding with unique molecular identifiers was used for the TCRbeta library. Each CDR3 protein is one row after TCRdb ran MiXCR on the PCR reads. The sample contains around 420,000 distinct CDR3 sequences, 15% to 20% of which appear only once. The material sequenced was PBMCs, mostly from graft donor cells, taken 360 days after TCRalphabeta/CD19-depleted stem cell transplant. The receptors were gathered from a boy in the first two years of life who had a stem cell transplant for Wiskott-Aldrich syndrome, so the T cells may come from the graft donor.

Only a few counts were recorded for this clonotype. The V and J genes are TRBV30 and TRBJ2-1; 11 bases line up with TRBD1. CDR1 and CDR2 from the germline V gene are GTSNPN and SVGIG (reference sequence). The CDR3 is made up of 14 amino acids. J gave up 5 bases and V 2 bases, and 2 bases lay outside the gene matches. The CDR3 loop reads CAWSQDRGHNEQFF. The CDR3 DNA is TGTGCCTGGAGTCAGGACAGGGGGCACAATGAGCAGTTCTTC.

In this sample, this clonotype turned up a few times. This chain uses TRBV6-2 or TRBV6-3 with TRBJ2-1, with D maybe TRBD2 (6 bases). The CDR3 covers 18 residues. Per germline, CDR1 MNHEY and CDR2 SVGEGT. V was shortened by 1 base and J by 3 bases, with 19 bases between the two germline ends. This CDR3 is CASSYFGSGHNFYNEQFF. CDR3 coding DNA: TGTGCCAGCAGTTACTTTGGTAGCGGACACAATTTCTACAATGAGCAGTTCTTC.

Ten or more counts support this clonotype. CDR3 amino acids: CASSKGQGDYNEQFF. As DNA, the CDR3 is TGCGCCAGCAGCAAGGGACAGGGGGATTACAATGAGCAGTTCTTC. The V call is TRBV5-1, the J call TRBJ2-1, with 11 bases that match TRBD1. The germline gives CDR1 SGHRS, CDR2 YFSETQ. This CDR3 contains 15 residues. Germline trimming cut 4 bases from V and 4 bases from J; bases unmatched to any gene: 4.

This chain connects TRBV11-2 to TRBJ2-5, with D unresolved. The CDR3 has 15 amino acids. Germline CDR1 SGHAT, CDR2 FQNNGV. Trimming removed 4 bases at V and 7 bases at J, with 19 bases between. CDR3: CASSSWVGRLGTQYF. Here the CDR3 DNA reads TGTGCCAGCAGCTCCTGGGTGGGCCGGCTAGGGACCCAGTACTTC.

The chain uses TRBV20-1 and TRBJ2-3; D ambiguous. The CDR3 sequence is 11 residues long. Germline values: CDR1 DFQATT, CDR2 SNEGSKA (reference sequence). Trimming stripped 5 bases from V and 5 bases from J, with 8 bases between. As DNA, the CDR3 is TGCAGTGCTGAACCCGGAGATACGCAGTATTTT. This translates into CSAEPGDTQYF.

This clonotype was seen many times. The CDR3 sequence is CASSYFETASYEQYF. DNA for the CDR3: TGTGCCAGCAGTTACTTTGAAACAGCCTCCTACGAGCAGTACTTC. The chain is built from TRBV6-5 and TRBJ2-7; D gene unclear. This CDR3 contains 15 residues. The ends were cut back, 1 base at V and 0 bases at J, with 10 bases in the middle. Germline CDR1 is MNHEY and CDR2 is SVGAGI.

This clonotype has a handful of counts. V gene TRBV20-1 combines with J gene TRBJ2-2; unclear D gene. V lost 4 bases and J 6 bases, leaving 12 bases between the germline ends. Germline loops: CDR1 DFQATT, CDR2 SNEGSKA (reference sequence). CDR3 length equals 13 residues. CDR3 nucleotide sequence: TGCAGTGCTAAACGGGTAAACTCCGGGGAGCTGTTTTTT. Translation gives CSAKRVNSGELFF.

The J gene is TRBJ2-7, the V gene TRBV20-1, with 10 bases matching TRBD2. There are 16 residues in the CDR3. Trimming took 1 base from V and 4 from J; bases not matched to a gene: 10. The V gene's germline CDR1 is DFQATT and CDR2 SNEGSKA (reference sequence). CDR3 sequence: CSARGWASGSLYEQYF. CDR3 in DNA: TGCAGTGCTAGAGGGTGGGCTAGCGGGAGTCTTTACGAGCAGTACTTC.

This clonotype has just a few counts. CDR3 bases: TGTGCCAGCAGTAAGGTAGCCCAAGAGACCCAGTACTTC. Translated: CASSKVAQETQYF. The chain uses TRBV6-1 and TRBJ2-5, with D uncertain. The V gene lost 5 bases and the J gene lost 1 base, with 8 bases spanning the gap. This CDR3 is built from 13 residues. Germline V lookup: CDR1 MNHNS, CDR2 SASEGT.